This TCR beta chain was observed in a study of T cell responses to AZD1222 COVID-19 vaccine. Study outcomes and limitations: Seropositive status at baseline applied to only a handful of AZD1222 recipients.

Concerning this clone: Its specificity is not known.

Trimming cost V 4 bases and J 7 bases, with 13 bases left between them. CDR3 size: 14 residues. Germline CDR1 and CDR2: MGHRA and YSYEKL. Repertoires were generated with immunoSEQ multiplex PCR, while TCRdb's copy carries only in-frame clones and drops some. The sample yields 130,000 to 150,000 clones, about 90% seen once. The rearrangement uses TRBV4-1 and TRBJ2-2, with D possibly matching TRBD1 (6 bases). The source of this sequence is an adult in good health. The specimen was peripheral blood, collected on day 0 of AZD1222 vaccination. For the CDR3, the DNA is TGCGCCAGCAGCCGCACAGGGTCGGACGGGGAGCTGTTTTTT. Protein product: CASSRTGSDGELFF.